This T cell receptor beta chain was documented in a study of blood T cell repertoires in COVID-19. Across the study: Material from acute and convalescent COVID-19 was sourced from the United States, Italy and Spain.

This clone has a single count. The CDR3 has 15 amino acids. V gave up 4 bases and J gave up 0 bases; unmatched junction bases: 6. Germline CDR1 reads SGHRS; CDR2 reads YFSETQ. The method was immunoSEQ multiplex PCR; TCRdb's version includes in-frame clones alone and lacks a portion of them. The repertoire holds fewer than 70,000 clones, more than 60% seen once, with 4.9% in the top ten. The receptor's source is a human donor in a cohort sampled during active COVID-19. The J gene is TRBJ1-2, the V gene TRBV5-1; 7 bases are a match to TRBD1. The specimen sequenced was peripheral blood. CDR3 amino acids: CASSPDRAANYGYTF. CDR3 nucleotide sequence: TGCGCCAGCAGCCCCGACAGGGCAGCTAACTATGGCTACACCTTC. Together with reference TRBV5-1 and TRBJ1-2, the CDR3 gives the full variable domain: KAGVTQTPRYLIKTRGQQVTLSCSPISGHRSVSWYQQTPGQGLQFLFEYFSETQRNKGNFPGRFSGRQFSNSRSEMNVSTLELGDSALYLCASSPDRAANYGYTFGSGTRLTVV.